This TCR beta chain was identified during a study of CD8+CD57+ T cells in acquired aplastic anemia. At the level of the study: Recorded DNA amounts for sorted CD4+ and CD8+ cells had an average of roughly 3.4 ug.

Study-wide points: Patients and controls had in common 25 to 30 CD8+ CDR3 sequences. No significant patient-versus-control difference appeared in CD8+ Simpson's diversity.

The CDR3 loop spans 14 amino acids. Germline CDR1 is SGHDT and CDR2 is YYEEEE. Trimming left V 0 bases short and J 1 base short, with 7 bases between. This clonotype was counted ten times or more. The antigen is not known. Template material for TCR beta VDJ and CDR3 profiling consisted of genomic DNA. TCRdb reprocessed the reads via MiXCR and lists one record per CDR3 protein. The profile shows about 190,000 distinct CDR3 sequences, about three fifths of them singletons. The V gene is TRBV5-6, the J gene TRBJ2-5; D gene unclear. The TCR was taken from a human donor with severe aplastic anemia or a healthy control (not recorded which). Sequencing input: sorted CD4+, CD8+, or CD8+CD57+ T cells (not recorded which) from PBMCs. The CDR3 protein is CASSLVRAQETQYF. DNA of the CDR3: TGTGCCAGCAGCTTGGTAAGGGCCCAAGAGACCCAGTACTTC.